This T cell receptor (beta chain) was recovered during a study of TIL therapy for anti-PD-1-resistant metastatic lung cancer. Study overall: Patients then received nivolumab; progressors got lymphodepletion, TIL and IL-2.

The CDR3 is 14 residues long. The germline gives CDR1 SNHLY, CDR2 FYNNEI. Noted time point: pre-treatment sample, taken before nivolumab and TIL therapy. The immunoSEQ assay was v3. Data came from immunoSEQ multiplex PCR; TCRdb stores just in-frame clones and leaves some out. This table holds about 18,000 clones, 80% to 90% found once. Sequencing used blood, obtained at baseline. The J gene is TRBJ2-5, the V gene TRBV2, with 11 bases fitting TRBD1. With the DNA end fitting TRBJ2-7 better, the J assignment may be wrong. The receptor was derived from a person aged 25 to 85 with non-small cell lung cancer. The CDR3 DNA sequence: TGTGCCAGCAGTCCGGGACAGGGGGGCTACGAGCAGTACTTC. Protein sequence: CASSPGQGGYEQYF.